Described below is a single T cell receptor beta chain sequence and its context. Its antigen is not identified. These data come from a study of CD8+ T cells in alopecia areata. Whole-study findings and limits: Sharing of TCR sequences between patients (possibly for HLA-related reasons) was less clear than in mice. The link between baseline CD8+ expansion and response remains uncertain with one nonresponder.

The CDR3 has 13 amino acids. The trim removed 5 bases at V and 8 bases at J, leaving 7 bases unmatched. Germline assignment: CDR1 LNHDA and CDR2 SQIVND (reference sequence). TCR sequencing used cDNA made by reverse transcription of extracted RNA. TCRdb's table, derived via immunoSEQ multiplex PCR, lists solely in-frame clones and lacks some. Of 270,000 or so clones in the sample, 58% were seen once. Treatment reported: oral pan-JAK inhibitor, 5-10 mg twice daily. Lesional scalp tissue (obtained by punch biopsy) and peripheral blood were collected from alopecia areata patients. The origin of this receptor is a human donor with alopecia areata. The rearrangement links TRBV19 to TRBJ1-2; 8 bases are a match to TRBD1. The specimen comprised CD4+ T cells sorted from blood, sampled at week 24, from a patient treated with tofacitinib. CDR3 DNA: TGTGCCAGTAGTCGGCAGACAGGGGAAGGCTACACCTTC. As protein: CASSRQTGEGYTF. The entire variable domain, with the rest obtained from reference TRBV19 and TRBJ1-2, is as follows: DGGITQSPKYLFRKEGQNVTLSCEQNLNHDAMYWYRQDPGQGLRLIYYSQIVNDFQKGDIAEGYSVSREKKESFPLTVTSAQKNPTAFYLCASSRQTGEGYTFGSGTRLTVV.